This T cell receptor (beta chain) was captured in a study of patients and donors after allogeneic stem cell transplantation. TCRdb re-called the RT-PCR reads with MiXCR, one entry per CDR3 protein. The sample has about 960,000 distinct CDR3 sequences, roughly 18% seen once; the top ten hold roughly 6%. This clonotype has only a few counts. Germline assignment: CDR1 DFQATT and CDR2 SNEGSKA (reference sequence). V was pared by 3 bases and J by 0 bases, with 15 bases between. The CDR3 contains 16 residues. This chain links TRBV20-1 with TRBJ1-5; TRBD1 might be the D (6 bases). The receptor was derived from a human donor who was either an allogeneic HSCT recipient or a stem cell or donor lymphocyte infusion donor (not recorded which). It is not recorded whose cells these are; they may come from a transplant donor. The sample was blood, either unsorted or a sorted T cell fraction (not recorded which). The CDR3 DNA follows: TGCAGTGCTAGCAGGGGCCTCGTAAATAGCAATCAGCCCCAGCATTTT. It yields the protein CSASRGLVNSNQPQHF.